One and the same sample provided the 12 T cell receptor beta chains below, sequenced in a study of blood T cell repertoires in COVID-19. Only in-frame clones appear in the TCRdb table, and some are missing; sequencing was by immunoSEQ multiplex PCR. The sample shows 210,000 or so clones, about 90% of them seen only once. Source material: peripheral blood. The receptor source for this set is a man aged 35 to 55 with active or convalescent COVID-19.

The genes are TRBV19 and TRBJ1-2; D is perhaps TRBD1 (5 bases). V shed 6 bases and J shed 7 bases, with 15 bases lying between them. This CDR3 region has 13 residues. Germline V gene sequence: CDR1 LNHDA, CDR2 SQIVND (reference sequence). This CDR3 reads CASSPPGGSGYTF. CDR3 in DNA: TGTGCCAGTAGCCCGCCGGGGGGAAGTGGCTACACCTTC.

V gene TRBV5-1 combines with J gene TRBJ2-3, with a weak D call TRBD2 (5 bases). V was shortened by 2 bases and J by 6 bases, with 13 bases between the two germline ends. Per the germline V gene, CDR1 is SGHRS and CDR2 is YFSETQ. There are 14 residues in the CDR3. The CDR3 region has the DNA TGCGCCAGCAGCTTAGTGAGGGCCTCGGATACGCAGTATTTT. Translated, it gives CASSLVRASDTQYF.

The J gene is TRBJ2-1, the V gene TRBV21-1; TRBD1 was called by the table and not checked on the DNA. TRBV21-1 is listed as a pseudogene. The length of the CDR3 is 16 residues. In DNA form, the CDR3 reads TGTGCCCTTAAAGGGGCGGACAGGGAGGGAGGCAATGAGCAGTTCTTC. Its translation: CALKGADREGGNEQFF.

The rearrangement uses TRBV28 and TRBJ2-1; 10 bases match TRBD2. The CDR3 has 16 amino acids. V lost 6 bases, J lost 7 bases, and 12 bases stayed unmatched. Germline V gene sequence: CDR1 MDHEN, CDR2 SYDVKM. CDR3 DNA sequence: TGTGCCAGCAGCTCCCCAGGACTAGCGGTGGGAAATGAGCAGTTCTTC. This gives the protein CASSSPGLAVGNEQFF. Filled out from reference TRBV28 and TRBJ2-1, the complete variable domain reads DVKVTQSSRYLVKRTGEKVFLECVQDMDHENMFWYRQDPGLGLRLIYFSYDVKMKEKGDIPEGYSVSREKKERFSLILESASTNQTSMYLCASSSPGLAVGNEQFFGPGTRLTVL.

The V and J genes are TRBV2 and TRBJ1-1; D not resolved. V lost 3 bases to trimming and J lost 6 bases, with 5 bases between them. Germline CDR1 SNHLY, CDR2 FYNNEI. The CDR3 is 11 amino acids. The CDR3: CASSDYSEAFF. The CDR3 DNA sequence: TGTGCCAGCAGTGATTACTCTGAAGCTTTCTTT.

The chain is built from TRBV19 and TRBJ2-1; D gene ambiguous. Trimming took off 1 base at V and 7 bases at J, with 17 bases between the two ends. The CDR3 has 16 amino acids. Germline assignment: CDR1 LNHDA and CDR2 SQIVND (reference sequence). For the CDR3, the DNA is TGTGCCAGTAGTATAGGTGGGCCAAATCCAGGAAATGAGCAGTTCTTC. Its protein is CASSIGGPNPGNEQFF.

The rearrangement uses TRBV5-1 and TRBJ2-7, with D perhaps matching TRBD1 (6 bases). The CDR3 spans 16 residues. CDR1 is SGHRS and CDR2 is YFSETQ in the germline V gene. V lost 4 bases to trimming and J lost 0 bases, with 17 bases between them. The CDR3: CASSVIGGGGSYEQYF. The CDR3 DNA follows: TGCGCCAGCAGCGTAATAGGGGGTGGAGGCTCCTACGAGCAGTACTTC.

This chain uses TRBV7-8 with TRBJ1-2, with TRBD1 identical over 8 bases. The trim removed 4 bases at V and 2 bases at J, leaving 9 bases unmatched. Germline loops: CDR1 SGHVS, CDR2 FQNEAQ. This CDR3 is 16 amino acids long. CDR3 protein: CASSSDRDRPNYGYTF. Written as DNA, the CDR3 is TGTGCCAGCAGCTCAGACCGGGACAGGCCAAACTATGGCTACACCTTC. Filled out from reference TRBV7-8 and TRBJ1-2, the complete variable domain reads GAGVSQSPRYKVAKRGQDVALRCDPISGHVSLFWYQQALGQGPEFLTYFQNEAQLDKSGLPSDRFFAERPEGSVSTLKIQRTQQEDSAVYLCASSSDRDRPNYGYTFGSGTRLTVV.

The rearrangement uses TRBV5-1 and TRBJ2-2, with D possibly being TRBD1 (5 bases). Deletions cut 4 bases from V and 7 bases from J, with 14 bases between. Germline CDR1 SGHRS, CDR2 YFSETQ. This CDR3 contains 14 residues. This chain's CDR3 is CASSPLPDSGELFF. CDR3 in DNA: TGCGCCAGCAGCCCACTCCCCGACAGCGGGGAGCTGTTTTTT.

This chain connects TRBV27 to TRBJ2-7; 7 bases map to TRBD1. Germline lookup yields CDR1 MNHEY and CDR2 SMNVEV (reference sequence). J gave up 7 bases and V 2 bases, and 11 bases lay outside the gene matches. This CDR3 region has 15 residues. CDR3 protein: CASSLTGAILREQYF. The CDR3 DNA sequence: TGTGCCAGCAGTTTAACAGGGGCCATACTACGGGAGCAGTACTTC.

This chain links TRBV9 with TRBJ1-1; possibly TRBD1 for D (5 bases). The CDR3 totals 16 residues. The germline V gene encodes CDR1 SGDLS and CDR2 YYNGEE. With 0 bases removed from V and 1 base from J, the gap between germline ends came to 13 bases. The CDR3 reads CASSVVERGRNTEAFF. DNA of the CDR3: TGTGCCAGCAGCGTAGTGGAACGGGGGAGGAACACTGAAGCTTTCTTT.

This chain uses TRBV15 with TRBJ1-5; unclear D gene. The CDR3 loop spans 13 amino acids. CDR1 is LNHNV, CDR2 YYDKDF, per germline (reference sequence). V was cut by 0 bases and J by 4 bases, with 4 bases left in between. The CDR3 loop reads CATSRDTNQPQHF. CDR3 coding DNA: TGTGCCACCAGCAGAGATACAAATCAGCCCCAGCATTTT.